This paragraph reports one TCR beta chain. This clonotype was observed many times. Its antigen has not been determined. No much larger clonotype is one base removed from it; base qualities were not supplied. CDR1 and CDR2, looked up from the germline V gene, are SGDLS and YYNGEE. The CDR3 has 12 amino acids, counting the end cysteine and phenylalanine. The kept DNA is CDR3 alone, 36 bases in frame from the first base. A distance of 4 bases separates the germline ends of V and J, which lose 4 bases and 5 bases respectively. This specimen comes from a study of T cells after yellow fever vaccination (dated by TCRdb to 2018 to 2020). The study in broad terms: The SMART-Seq v4 Ultra Low Input RNA kit was used to prepare libraries from fractions with low cell numbers. Two healthy male donors, one aged 18 to 29 and one aged 30 to 39 years, were included in the cohort. Bulk TCR alpha and beta repertoires were sequenced longitudinally to track T-cell clones before and after primary and booster YFV17D yellow fever vaccination. Blood was drawn at multiple timepoints before and after primary and secondary immunization, with bulk PBMC replicates and cell subsets isolated. Overall study outcomes, separate from this receptor: Because only two donors were included in the study, the extent to which the findings can be generalized is limited. Because abundant contaminating clonotypes from the bulk population could be contained in FACS-sorted repertoires, computational filtering was required. After the booster, most clones that had expanded after primary vaccination were detected again (approximately 95% of CD4 and roughly 86% of CD8), suggesting broad maintenance of memory. Compared with the primary T-cell response, the secondary T-cell response was weaker but faster, peaking on day 5 rather than day 15. A small fraction of clonotypes showed up in both the CD4 and CD8 compartments, probably as a result of convergent recombination.

The instrument given in TCRdb is Illumina NovaSeq 6000. TCR cDNA was synthesized by 5'RACE template switching, through which a universal primer site and unique molecular identifiers were introduced. Priming for cDNA synthesis came from both the TCR alpha and TCR beta constant segments. Libraries were amplified in two PCR steps, with sample barcodes and sequencing adapters added in the second step. Sequencing of libraries was done on Illumina HiSeq 2500 (2x100 bp) or NovaSeq (2x150 bp). In the source study's methods: Reads were demultiplexed and collapsed into UMI consensus sequences with MIGEC, and V(D)J alignment was performed with MiXCR. Using edgeR on replicate PBMC samples, clonotypes were called vaccine-responding if FDR was below 0.01 and the log2 fold change was above 5 up to day 15. Each bulk clonotype received a CD4 or CD8 identity based on whether the sequenced CD4 or CD8 repertoire contained that clonotype at higher abundance. TCRdb reworked the public reads: Q25 trimming with fastp, MiXCR clone assembly, productive beta chains retained. Rows with one shared CDR3 protein collapse into an entry with the most common genes and DNA. These V and J calls rely on TCRdb rather than the paper's analysis. This sample has about 320,000 distinct CDR3 sequences in its table, and about 4.5% of those were observed once. The ten largest account for just under 20% of the sample.

Explained via the paper, the treatment or condition label denotes: live attenuated yellow fever vaccine strain. At every blood-draw timepoint, two biological replicates of bulk PBMCs were collected. PBMCs were isolated from peripheral blood using a standard Ficoll-Paque protocol. TriZol was used to extract RNA from bulk PBMCs, from CD4 and CD8 fractions, and from dextramer-positive and dextramer-negative fractions. The TCR comes from a man aged 18 to 35 who received the YFV17D yellow fever vaccine. The V gene is TRBV9 and the J gene is TRBJ1-6; the D segment cannot be called with confidence. Specimen: PBMCs, collected 15 days after the yellow fever booster vaccination. The CDR3 protein is CASSLHNSPLHF. At the DNA level, the sequence is TGTGCCAGCAGCCTTCATAATTCACCCCTCCACTTT.